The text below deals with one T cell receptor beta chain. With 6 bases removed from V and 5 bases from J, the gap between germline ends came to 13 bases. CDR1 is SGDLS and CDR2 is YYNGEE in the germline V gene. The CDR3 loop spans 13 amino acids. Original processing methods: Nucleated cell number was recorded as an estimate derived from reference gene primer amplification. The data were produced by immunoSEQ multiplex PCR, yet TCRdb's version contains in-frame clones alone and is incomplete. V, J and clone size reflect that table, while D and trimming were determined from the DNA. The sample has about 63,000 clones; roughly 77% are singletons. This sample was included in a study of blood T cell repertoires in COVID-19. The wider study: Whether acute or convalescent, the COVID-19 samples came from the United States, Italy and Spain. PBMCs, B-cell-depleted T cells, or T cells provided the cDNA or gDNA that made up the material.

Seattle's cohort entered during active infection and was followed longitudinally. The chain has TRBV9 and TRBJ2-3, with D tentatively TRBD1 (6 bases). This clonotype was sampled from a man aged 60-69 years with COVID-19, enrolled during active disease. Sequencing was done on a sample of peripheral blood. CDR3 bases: TGTGCCAGCAACATAAGAGGGGGAGATACGCAGTATTTT. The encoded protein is CASNIRGGDTQYF.